This T cell receptor (beta chain) was profiled in a study of T cells in tumors after PD-1 blockade. As for the study in general: On average, tumor samples gave more than 25,000 TCR templates and approximately 6,000 unique clonotypes.

Method: immunoSEQ multiplex PCR; TCRdb's copy keeps in-frame clones and lacks some. The sample includes 13,000 to 15,000 clones, 65% to 70% of them seen just once. Tumor biopsies came from the same primary tumor site before and after PD-1 blockade. General study points: Approximately 41% of tumor TCR clonotypes were also found in blood.

On this clone: Its antigen is unidentified.

Trimming removed 0 bases at V and 4 bases at J, with 16 bases between. Germline values: CDR1 SGHDT, CDR2 YYEEEE. The CDR3 loop spans 16 amino acids. This clonotype was sampled from a human donor with cutaneous squamous cell carcinoma. Here the sequenced sample was tumor tissue, taken after anti-PD-1 treatment. The chain joins TRBV5-6 to TRBJ1-1, with D perhaps TRBD1 (6 bases). CDR3 region: CASSLGPGAGSTEAFF. In nucleotides, the CDR3 is TGTGCCAGCAGCTTGGGGCCAGGGGCGGGGAGCACTGAAGCTTTCTTT.